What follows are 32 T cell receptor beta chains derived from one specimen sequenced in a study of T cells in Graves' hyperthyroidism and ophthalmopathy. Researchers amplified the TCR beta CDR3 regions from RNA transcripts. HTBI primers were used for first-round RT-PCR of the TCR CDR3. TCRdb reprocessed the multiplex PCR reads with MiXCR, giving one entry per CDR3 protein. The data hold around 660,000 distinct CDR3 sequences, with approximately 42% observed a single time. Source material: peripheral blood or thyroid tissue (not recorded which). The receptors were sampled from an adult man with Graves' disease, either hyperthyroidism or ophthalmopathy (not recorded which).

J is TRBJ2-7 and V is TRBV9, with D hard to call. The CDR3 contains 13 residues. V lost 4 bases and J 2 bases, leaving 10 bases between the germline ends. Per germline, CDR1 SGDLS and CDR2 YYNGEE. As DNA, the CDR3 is TGTGCCAGCAGCCAGAGGCAGACCTACGAGCAGTACTTC. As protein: CASSQRQTYEQYF.

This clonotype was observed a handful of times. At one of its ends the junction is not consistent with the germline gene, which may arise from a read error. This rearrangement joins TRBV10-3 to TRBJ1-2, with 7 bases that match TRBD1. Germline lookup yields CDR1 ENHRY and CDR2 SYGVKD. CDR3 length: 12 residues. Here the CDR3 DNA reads TGTGCCAGCAGTACAGGGGCCCGTGGCTACACCTTC. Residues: CASSTGARGYTF.

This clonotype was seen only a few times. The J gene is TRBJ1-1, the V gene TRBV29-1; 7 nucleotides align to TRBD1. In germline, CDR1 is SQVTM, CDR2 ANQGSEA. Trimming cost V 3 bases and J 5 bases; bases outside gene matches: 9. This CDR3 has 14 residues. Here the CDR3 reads CSVEGGQTMTEAFF. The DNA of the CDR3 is TGCAGCGTTGAGGGGGGACAGACCATGACTGAAGCTTTCTTT. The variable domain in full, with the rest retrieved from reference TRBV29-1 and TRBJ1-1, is SAVISQKPSRDICQRGTSLTIQCQVDSQVTMMFWYRQQPGQSLTLIATANQGSEATYESGFVIDKFPISRPNLTFSTLTVSNMSPEDSSIYLCSVEGGQTMTEAFFGQGTRLTVV.

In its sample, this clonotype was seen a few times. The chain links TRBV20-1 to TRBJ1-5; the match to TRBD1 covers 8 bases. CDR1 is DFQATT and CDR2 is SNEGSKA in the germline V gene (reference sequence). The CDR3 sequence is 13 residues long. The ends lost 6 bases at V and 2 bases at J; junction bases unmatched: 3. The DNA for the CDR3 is TGCAGTGCGCAGACAGGGGGCAATCAGCCCCAGCATTTT. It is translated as CSAQTGGNQPQHF.

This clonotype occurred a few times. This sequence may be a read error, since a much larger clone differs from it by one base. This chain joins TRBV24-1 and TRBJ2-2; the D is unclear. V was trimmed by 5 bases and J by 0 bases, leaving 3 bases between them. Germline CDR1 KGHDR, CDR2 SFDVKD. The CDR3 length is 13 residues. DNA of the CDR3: TGTGCCACCAGTGGGACGAACACCGGGGAGCTGTTTTTT. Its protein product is CATSGTNTGELFF.

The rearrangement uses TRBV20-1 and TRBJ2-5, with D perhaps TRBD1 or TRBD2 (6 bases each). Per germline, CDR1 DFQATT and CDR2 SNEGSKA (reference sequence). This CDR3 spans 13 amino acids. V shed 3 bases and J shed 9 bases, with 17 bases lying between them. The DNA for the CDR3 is TGCAGTGCTAGTGGGGGGCAAGGACAGCCCCAGTACTTC. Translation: CSASGGQGQPQYF.

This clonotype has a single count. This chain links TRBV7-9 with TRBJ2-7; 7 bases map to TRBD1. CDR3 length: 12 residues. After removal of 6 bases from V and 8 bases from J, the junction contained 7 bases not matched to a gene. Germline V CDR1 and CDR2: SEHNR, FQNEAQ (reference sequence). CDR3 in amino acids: CASRRDRDQQYF. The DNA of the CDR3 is TGTGCCAGCAGACGCGACAGGGATCAGCAGTACTTC.

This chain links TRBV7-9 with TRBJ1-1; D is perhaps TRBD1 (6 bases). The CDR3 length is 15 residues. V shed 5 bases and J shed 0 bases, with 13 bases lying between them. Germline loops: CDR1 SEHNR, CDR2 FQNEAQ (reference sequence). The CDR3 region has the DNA TGTGCCAGCAGCCCCGTGACAGGCATGAACACTGAAGCTTTCTTT. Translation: CASSPVTGMNTEAFF.

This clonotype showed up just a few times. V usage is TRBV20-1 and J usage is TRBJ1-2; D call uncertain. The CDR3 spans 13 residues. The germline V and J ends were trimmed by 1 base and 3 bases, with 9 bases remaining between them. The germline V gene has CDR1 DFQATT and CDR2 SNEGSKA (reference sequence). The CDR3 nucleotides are TGCAGTGCTAGAGGTTTGGAGGACTATGGCTACACCTTC. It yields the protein CSARGLEDYGYTF.

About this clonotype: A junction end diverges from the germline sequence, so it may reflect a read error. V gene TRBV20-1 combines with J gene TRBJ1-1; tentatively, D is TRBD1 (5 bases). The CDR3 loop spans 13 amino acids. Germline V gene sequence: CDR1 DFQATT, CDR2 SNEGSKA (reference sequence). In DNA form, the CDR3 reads TGCGGTGCTAGAGAGGGGAAGGGGACTGAAGCTTTCTTT. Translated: CGAREGKGTEAFF.

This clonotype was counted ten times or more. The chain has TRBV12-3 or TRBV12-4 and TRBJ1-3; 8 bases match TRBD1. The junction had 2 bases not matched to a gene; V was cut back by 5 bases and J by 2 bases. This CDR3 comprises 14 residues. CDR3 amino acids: CASSRTGTGNTIYF. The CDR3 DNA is TGTGCCAGCAGTAGGACAGGGACTGGAAACACCATATATTTT.

The CDR3 protein is CASSLAGGIPYEQYF. Here the CDR3 DNA reads TGTGCCAGCAGCTTAGCCGGGGGGATACCCTACGAGCAGTACTTC. The gene calls are TRBV7-9 and TRBJ2-7; 7 nucleotides agree with TRBD2. V lost 0 bases to trimming and J lost 2 bases; unmatched junction nucleotides: 4. The length of the CDR3 is 15 residues. Per germline, CDR1 SEHNR and CDR2 FQNEAQ (reference sequence). Using reference TRBV7-9 and TRBJ2-7 for the parts outside the CDR3, the full variable domain is DTGVSQNPRHKITKRGQNVTFRCDPISEHNRLYWYRQTLGQGPEFLTYFQNEAQLEKSRLLSDRFSAERPKGSFSTLEIQRTEQGDSAMYLCASSLAGGIPYEQYFGPGTRLTVT.

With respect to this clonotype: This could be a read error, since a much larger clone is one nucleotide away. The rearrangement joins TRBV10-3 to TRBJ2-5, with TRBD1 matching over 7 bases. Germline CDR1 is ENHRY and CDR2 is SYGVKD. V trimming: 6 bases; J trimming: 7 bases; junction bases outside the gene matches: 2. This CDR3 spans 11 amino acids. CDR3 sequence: CAIRKGATQYF. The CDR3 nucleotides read TGTGCCATCAGGAAGGGGGCGACCCAGTACTTC.

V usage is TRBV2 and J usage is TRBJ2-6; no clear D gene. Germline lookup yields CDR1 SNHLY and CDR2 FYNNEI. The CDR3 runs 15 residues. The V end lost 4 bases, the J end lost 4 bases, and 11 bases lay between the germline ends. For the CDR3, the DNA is TGTGCCAGCAGTGTCCCCGGGCAGGGGGCCAACGTCCTGACTTTC. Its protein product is CASSVPGQGANVLTF. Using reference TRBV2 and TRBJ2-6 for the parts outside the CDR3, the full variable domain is EPEVTQTPSHQVTQMGQEVILRCVPISNHLYFYWYRQILGQKVEFLVSFYNNEISEKSEIFDDQFSVERPDGSNFTLKIRSTKLEDSAMYFCASSVPGQGANVLTFGAGSRLTVL.

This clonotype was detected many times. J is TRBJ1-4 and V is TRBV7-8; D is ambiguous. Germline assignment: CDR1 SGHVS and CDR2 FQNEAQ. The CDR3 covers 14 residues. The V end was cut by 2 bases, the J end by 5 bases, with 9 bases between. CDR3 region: CASSLLRGNEKLFF. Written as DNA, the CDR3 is TGTGCCAGCAGCTTACTCCGGGGAAATGAAAAACTGTTTTTT.

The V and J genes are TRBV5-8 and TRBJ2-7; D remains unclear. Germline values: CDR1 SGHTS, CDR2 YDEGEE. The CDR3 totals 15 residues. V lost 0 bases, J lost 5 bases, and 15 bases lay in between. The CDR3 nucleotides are TGTGCCAGCAGCTTGGCCCCAGCTATCGTCCACGAGCAGTACTTC. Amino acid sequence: CASSLAPAIVHEQYF.

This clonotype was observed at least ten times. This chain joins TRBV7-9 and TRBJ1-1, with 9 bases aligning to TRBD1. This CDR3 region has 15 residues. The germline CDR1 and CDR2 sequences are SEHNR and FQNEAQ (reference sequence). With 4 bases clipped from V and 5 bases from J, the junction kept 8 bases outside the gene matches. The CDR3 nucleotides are TGTGCCAGCAGCTCACCCGGGACAGGGCGAACTGAAGCTTTCTTT. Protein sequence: CASSSPGTGRTEAFF. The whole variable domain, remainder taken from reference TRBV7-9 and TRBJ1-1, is DTGVSQNPRHKITKRGQNVTFRCDPISEHNRLYWYRQTLGQGPEFLTYFQNEAQLEKSRLLSDRFSAERPKGSFSTLEIQRTEQGDSAMYLCASSSPGTGRTEAFFGQGTRLTVV.

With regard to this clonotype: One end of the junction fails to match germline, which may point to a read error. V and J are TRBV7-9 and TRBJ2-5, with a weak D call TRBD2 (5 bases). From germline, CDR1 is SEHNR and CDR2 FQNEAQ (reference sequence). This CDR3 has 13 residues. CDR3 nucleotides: TGTGCCAACAGCTTAAGTACGGGGGAGACCCAGTACTTC. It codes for CANSLSTGETQYF.

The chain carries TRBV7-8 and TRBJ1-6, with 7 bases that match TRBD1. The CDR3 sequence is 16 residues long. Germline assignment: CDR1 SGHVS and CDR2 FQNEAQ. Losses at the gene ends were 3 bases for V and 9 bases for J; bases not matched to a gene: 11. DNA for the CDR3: TGTGCCAGCAGCTTTACAACAGGGGTGAATAGTTCACCCCTCCACTTT. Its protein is CASSFTTGVNSSPLHF.

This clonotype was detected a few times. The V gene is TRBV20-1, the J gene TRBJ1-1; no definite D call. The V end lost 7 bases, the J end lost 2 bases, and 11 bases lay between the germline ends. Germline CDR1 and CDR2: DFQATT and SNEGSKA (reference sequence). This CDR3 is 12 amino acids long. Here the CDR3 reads CSDASRNTEAFF. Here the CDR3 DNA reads TGCAGTGACGCAAGCAGAAACACTGAAGCTTTCTTT.

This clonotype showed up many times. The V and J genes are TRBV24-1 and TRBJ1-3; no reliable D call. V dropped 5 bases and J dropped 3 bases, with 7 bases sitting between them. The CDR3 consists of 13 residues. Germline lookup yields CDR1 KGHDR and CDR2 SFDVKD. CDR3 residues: CATSASGGNTIYF. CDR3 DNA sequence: TGTGCCACCAGTGCTTCTGGTGGAAACACCATATATTTT.

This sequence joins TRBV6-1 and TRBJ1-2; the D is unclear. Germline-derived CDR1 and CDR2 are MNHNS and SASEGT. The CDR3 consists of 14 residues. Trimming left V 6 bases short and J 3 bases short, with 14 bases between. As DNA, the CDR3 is TGTGCCAGCAGGAACCCCGGGCAGGACTATGGCTACACCTTC. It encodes CASRNPGQDYGYTF.

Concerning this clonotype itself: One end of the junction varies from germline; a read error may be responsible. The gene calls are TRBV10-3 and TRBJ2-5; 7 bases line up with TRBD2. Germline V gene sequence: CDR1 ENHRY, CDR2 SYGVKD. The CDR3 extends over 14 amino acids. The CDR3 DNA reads TGTGCCAGCAGTGAGCAGGGAGGGCGTGAGACCCAGTACTTC. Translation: CASSEQGGRETQYF.

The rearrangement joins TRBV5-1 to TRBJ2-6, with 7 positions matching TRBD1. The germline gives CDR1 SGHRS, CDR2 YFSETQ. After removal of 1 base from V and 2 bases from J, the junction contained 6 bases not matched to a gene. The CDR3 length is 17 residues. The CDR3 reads CASSLSPGGTGANVLTF. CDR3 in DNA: TGCGCCAGCAGCTTGAGTCCAGGGGGAACTGGGGCCAACGTCCTGACTTTC.

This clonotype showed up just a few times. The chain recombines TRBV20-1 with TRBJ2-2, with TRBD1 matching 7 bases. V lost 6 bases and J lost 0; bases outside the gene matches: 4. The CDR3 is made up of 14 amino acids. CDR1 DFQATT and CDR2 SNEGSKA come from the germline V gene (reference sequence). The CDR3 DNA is TGCAGTGCCAGGACAGGAGCGAACACCGGGGAGCTGTTTTTT. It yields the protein CSARTGANTGELFF.

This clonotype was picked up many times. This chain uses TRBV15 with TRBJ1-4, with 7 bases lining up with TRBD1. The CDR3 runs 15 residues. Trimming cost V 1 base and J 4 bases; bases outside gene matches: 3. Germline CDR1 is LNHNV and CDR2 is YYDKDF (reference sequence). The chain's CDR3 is CATSRGGQYNEKLFF. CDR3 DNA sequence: TGTGCCACCAGCAGAGGGGGACAGTATAATGAAAAACTGTTTTTT.

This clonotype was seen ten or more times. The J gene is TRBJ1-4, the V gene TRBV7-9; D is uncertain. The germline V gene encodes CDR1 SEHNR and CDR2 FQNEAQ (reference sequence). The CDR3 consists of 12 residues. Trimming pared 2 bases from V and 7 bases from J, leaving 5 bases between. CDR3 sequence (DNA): TGTGCCAGCAGCTTATCTACTGAAAAACTGTTTTTT. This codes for CASSLSTEKLFF.

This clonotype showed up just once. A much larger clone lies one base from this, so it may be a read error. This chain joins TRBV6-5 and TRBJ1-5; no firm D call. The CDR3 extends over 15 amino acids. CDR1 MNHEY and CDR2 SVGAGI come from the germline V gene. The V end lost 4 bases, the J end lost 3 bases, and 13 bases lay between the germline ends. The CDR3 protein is CASSSDQPVNQPQHF. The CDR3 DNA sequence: TGTGCCAGCAGTTCCGACCAACCAGTCAATCAGCCCCAGCATTTT.

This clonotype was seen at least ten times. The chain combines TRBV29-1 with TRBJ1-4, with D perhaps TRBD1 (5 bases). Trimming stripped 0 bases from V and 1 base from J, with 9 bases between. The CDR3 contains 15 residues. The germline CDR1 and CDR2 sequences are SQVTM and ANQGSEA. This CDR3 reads CSVEDGGETNEKLFF. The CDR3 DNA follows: TGCAGCGTTGAAGACGGGGGGGAAACTAATGAAAAACTGTTTTTT. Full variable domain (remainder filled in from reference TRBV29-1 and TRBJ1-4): SAVISQKPSRDICQRGTSLTIQCQVDSQVTMMFWYRQQPGQSLTLIATANQGSEATYESGFVIDKFPISRPNLTFSTLTVSNMSPEDSSIYLCSVEDGGETNEKLFFGSGTQLSVL.

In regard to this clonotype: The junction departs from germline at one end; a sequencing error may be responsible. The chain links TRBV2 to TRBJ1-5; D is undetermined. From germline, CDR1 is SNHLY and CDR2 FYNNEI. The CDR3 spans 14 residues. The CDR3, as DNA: TGCGCCAGCAGCCAAGATCCCCTCAATCAGCCCCAGCATTTT. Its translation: CASSQDPLNQPQHF.

The CDR3 protein is CASSGRSGQARQPQHF. The DNA of the CDR3 is TGTGCCAGCAGTGGTCGATCGGGACAGGCAAGACAGCCCCAGCATTTT. This chain uses TRBV12-3 or TRBV12-4 with TRBJ1-5; 8 positions agree with TRBD1. This CDR3 contains 16 residues. V lost 5 bases and J lost 7; bases outside the gene matches: 13.

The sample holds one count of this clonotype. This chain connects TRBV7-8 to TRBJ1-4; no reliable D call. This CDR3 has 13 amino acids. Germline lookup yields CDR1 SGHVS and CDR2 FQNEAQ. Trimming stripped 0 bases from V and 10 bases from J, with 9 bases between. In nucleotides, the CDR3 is TGTGCCAGCAGCTTAGCTCCCGGGAGAAAACTGTTTTTT. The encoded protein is CASSLAPGRKLFF.